One T cell receptor (beta chain) is described in this entry. Assay used: immunoSEQ multiplex PCR; TCRdb lists only in-frame clones, some missing. The table includes 200,000 to 250,000 clones, about 88% detected once. These data belong to a study of blood T cell repertoires in COVID-19. Germline CDR1 reads PRHDT; CDR2 reads FYEKMQ (reference sequence). The CDR3 is made up of 14 amino acids. Trimming removed 5 bases at V and 1 base at J, with 11 bases between. The chain carries TRBV13 and TRBJ1-1; tentative D call: TRBD1 (6 bases). The sequenced sample consisted of peripheral blood. The sequence was collected from a woman aged 70-85 years with active or convalescent COVID-19. DNA of the CDR3: TGTGCCAGCAGCAACAGGGTGCGGAACACTGAAGCTTTCTTT. Translation: CASSNRVRNTEAFF.